Below, 32 T cell receptor beta chains from the same sample are listed, as sequenced in a study of blood T cell repertoires in COVID-19. Clones were read by immunoSEQ multiplex PCR, and TCRdb kept only the in-frame ones, dropping some. Among 100,000 to 150,000 clones, roughly 85% were seen once, and the ten largest hold approximately 6.6%. The specimen sequenced was peripheral blood. These receptors all come from a man older than 75 with active or convalescent COVID-19.

The genes are TRBV5-1 and TRBJ2-3, with TRBD2 identical over 14 bases. This CDR3 is 15 amino acids long. Losses at the gene ends were 4 bases for V and 6 bases for J; bases not matched to a gene: 4. The V gene's germline CDR1 is SGHRS and CDR2 YFSETQ. The CDR3 sequence: CASSGTSGSFDTQYF. The CDR3 region has the DNA TGCGCCAGCAGCGGGACTAGCGGGAGTTTTGATACGCAGTATTTT.

V is TRBV5-1 and J is TRBJ2-5; 8 bases map to TRBD1. CDR3 length: 16 amino acids. The V segment lost 4 bases and the J segment 4 bases; nucleotides outside the gene matches: 12. Germline V CDR1 and CDR2: SGHRS, YFSETQ. The CDR3 coding sequence is TGCGCCAGCAGCAGGCAGGGGGCCGAGAGGGGAGAGACCCAGTACTTC. Amino acid sequence: CASSRQGAERGETQYF. Variable domain in full (rest from reference TRBV5-1 and TRBJ2-5): KAGVTQTPRYLIKTRGQQVTLSCSPISGHRSVSWYQQTPGQGLQFLFEYFSETQRNKGNFPGRFSGRQFSNSRSEMNVSTLELGDSALYLCASSRQGAERGETQYFGPGTRLLVL.

The chain links TRBV10-3 to TRBJ1-4, with unresolved D. With 6 bases removed from V and 0 bases from J, the gap between germline ends came to 8 bases. The germline V gene has CDR1 ENHRY and CDR2 SYGVKD. This CDR3 has 14 residues. The CDR3 coding sequence is TGTGCCATCAGCGACACGGCAACTAATGAAAAACTGTTTTTT. It is translated as CAISDTATNEKLFF.

Note on this clone: Its ends do not fully match the called genes, so a read error is possible. This chain links TRBV19 with TRBJ1-1; D is perhaps TRBD1 (5 bases). The CDR3 length is 11 residues. Germline CDR1 and CDR2: LNHDA and SQIVND (reference sequence). The CDR3 is CASRTGDRRVF. For the CDR3, the DNA is TGTGCCAGTAGAACGGGGGACCGTCGCGTCTTT.

As regards this clone: The identical CDR3 is also encoded by other nucleotide sequences in the sample. V is TRBV5-1 and J is TRBJ2-7; D gene unclear. CDR1 and CDR2 (germline): SGHRS, YFSETQ. The CDR3 is 12 residues long. V shed 2 bases and J shed 4 bases, with 7 bases lying between them. The CDR3 sequence: CASSFSSYEQYF. As DNA, the CDR3 is TGCGCCAGCAGCTTTTCGTCGTACGAGCAGTACTTC. The variable domain in full, completed from reference TRBV5-1 and TRBJ2-7, reads KAGVTQTPRYLIKTRGQQVTLSCSPISGHRSVSWYQQTPGQGLQFLFEYFSETQRNKGNFPGRFSGRQFSNSRSEMNVSTLELGDSALYLCASSFSSYEQYFGPGTRLTVT.

V gene TRBV10-3 combines with J gene TRBJ1-2; tentatively, D is TRBD1 (5 bases). The germline CDR1 and CDR2 sequences are ENHRY and SYGVKD. CDR3 size: 16 residues. V lost 3 bases and J 2 bases, leaving 16 bases between the germline ends. CDR3 in DNA: TGTGCCATCAGTGAAGGTAGGCAGGGAACCAACTATGGCTACACCTTC. This translates into CAISEGRQGTNYGYTF.

This chain uses TRBV25-1 with TRBJ1-2, with D possibly matching TRBD1 (6 bases). The V and J ends lost 3 bases and 4 bases respectively, with 21 bases between them. CDR1 MGHDK and CDR2 SYGVNS come from the germline V gene. The CDR3 spans 17 residues. In DNA form, the CDR3 reads TGTGCCAGCAGTGATGGGGGTAGTTCCGGACAGCTCTATGGCTACACCTTC. Residues: CASSDGGSSGQLYGYTF.

The chain joins TRBV27 to TRBJ1-2; 10 positions agree with TRBD1. V was clipped by 2 bases and J by 6 bases; unmatched bases: 0. The CDR3 length is 13 residues. Germline CDR1 is MNHEY and CDR2 is SMNVEV (reference sequence). The CDR3 bases are TGTGCCAGCAGTTTAGGGACAGGGGATGGCTACACCTTC. This translates into CASSLGTGDGYTF.

The V call is TRBV7-3, the J call TRBJ2-3; TRBD2 matches 9 bases. Germline V gene lookup returns CDR1 SGHTA and CDR2 FQGTGA. V lost 1 base to trimming and J lost 5 bases; unmatched junction nucleotides: 7. The length of the CDR3 is 16 residues. DNA for the CDR3: TGTGCCAGCAGCTTAAATGCGGGGGGGCTGAGAGATACGCAGTATTTT. This sequence encodes CASSLNAGGLRDTQYF.

The chain employs TRBV7-3 and TRBJ2-2; weak D call: TRBD1 (5 bases). V dropped 0 bases and J dropped 2 bases, with 16 bases sitting between them. The germline CDR1 and CDR2 sequences are SGHTA and FQGTGA. CDR3 length equals 18 residues. The CDR3: CASSLTPRQWGNTGELFF. CDR3 DNA: TGTGCCAGCAGCTTAACCCCCAGACAGTGGGGTAACACCGGGGAGCTGTTTTTT.

The chain employs TRBV6-5 and TRBJ1-6; TRBD1 aligns across 8 bases. The CDR3 consists of 14 residues. V gave up 4 bases and J gave up 10 bases; unmatched junction bases: 6. In germline, CDR1 is MNHEY, CDR2 SVGAGI. The CDR3 spells CASSFRGLGSPLHF. CDR3 DNA: TGTGCCAGCAGTTTCAGGGGGCTTGGATCACCCCTCCACTTT.

The chain joins TRBV2 to TRBJ2-1, with 9 positions matching TRBD1. Per germline, CDR1 SNHLY and CDR2 FYNNEI. This CDR3 region has 11 residues. With 11 bases clipped from V and 4 bases from J, the junction kept 0 bases outside the gene matches. The CDR3 DNA sequence: TGTGCCGGACAGGGGTACAATGAGCAGTTCTTC. It encodes CAGQGYNEQFF.

The chain is built from TRBV20-1 and TRBJ1-2; no firm D call. Trimming stripped 0 bases from V and 9 bases from J, with 8 bases between. The CDR3 is 11 amino acids. Germline V gives CDR1 DFQATT, CDR2 SNEGSKA (reference sequence). This CDR3 is CSARDPRRYTF. CDR3 in DNA: TGCAGTGCTAGAGACCCGAGGCGCTACACCTTC.

The V gene is TRBV7-8, the J gene TRBJ2-6, with a possible D match to TRBD2 (6 bases). With 5 bases removed from V and 0 bases from J, the gap between germline ends came to 14 bases. CDR1 is SGHVS, CDR2 FQNEAQ, per germline. There are 17 residues in the CDR3. The DNA for the CDR3 is TGTGCCAGCAGCCTCATGGGGGGTGTCTCTGGGGCCAACGTCCTGACTTTC. It is translated as CASSLMGGVSGANVLTF.

At least ten counts were recorded for this clone. V usage is TRBV27 and J usage is TRBJ1-2; 7 positions agree with TRBD1. Germline values: CDR1 MNHEY, CDR2 SMNVEV (reference sequence). J gave up 1 base and V 5 bases, and 7 bases lay outside the gene matches. The CDR3 totals 15 residues. Here the CDR3 reads CASSQTGALNYGYTF. In DNA form, the CDR3 reads TGTGCCAGCAGTCAAACAGGGGCACTTAACTATGGCTACACCTTC.

J is TRBJ2-5 and V is TRBV3-1 (or the pseudogene TRBV3-2); 7 nucleotides match TRBD1. Germline V gives CDR1 LGHDT, CDR2 YNNKEL (reference sequence). The CDR3 runs to 16 residues. With V trimmed by 4 bases and J by 4 bases, 12 bases remained unmatched. The CDR3 protein is CASSPPRARDRETQYF. For the CDR3, the DNA is TGTGCCAGCAGCCCCCCGAGGGCCCGGGACAGAGAGACCCAGTACTTC.

On this clone itself: Other DNA sequences in the sample encode the same CDR3. The V call is TRBV7-2, the J call TRBJ1-5, with D possibly matching TRBD1 (6 bases). This CDR3 has 15 residues. Germline loops: CDR1 SGHTA, CDR2 FQGNSA. V was shortened by 0 bases and J by 11 bases, with 17 bases between the two germline ends. The CDR3 reads CASSLAGGAGRTQHF. DNA for the CDR3: TGTGCCAGCAGCTTAGCAGGGGGGGCGGGGCGGACCCAGCATTTT.

This sequence joins TRBV10-3 and TRBJ2-1; D perhaps matches TRBD1 (6 bases). Between the trimmed V and J ends, which lost 0 bases and 6 bases, there was a span of 15 bases. The CDR3 totals 16 residues. Germline CDR1 is ENHRY and CDR2 is SYGVKD. The CDR3 loop reads CAISESAPGVGNEQFF. In nucleotides, the CDR3 is TGTGCCATCAGTGAGTCGGCCCCAGGGGTTGGCAATGAGCAGTTCTTC.

The chain carries TRBV7-8 and TRBJ2-2; the D gene is possibly TRBD2 (6 bases). Per germline, CDR1 SGHVS and CDR2 FQNEAQ. V lost 5 bases to trimming and J lost 3 bases, with 16 bases between them. The CDR3 length is 16 residues. Here the CDR3 reads CASSRARGADTGELFF. CDR3 nucleotide sequence: TGTGCCAGCAGCCGCGCTCGCGGGGCGGACACCGGGGAGCTGTTTTTT.

CDR3 coding DNA: TGCGCCAGCAGCCTCATAGCGGGAGGGCCACATGAGCAGTTCTTC. Protein: CASSLIAGGPHEQFF. The genes are TRBV5-1 and TRBJ2-1; 11 bases are shared with TRBD2. The germline V gene has CDR1 SGHRS and CDR2 YFSETQ. Trimming cost V 4 bases and J 8 bases; bases outside gene matches: 8. This CDR3 has 15 residues.

The CDR3 reads CASRKGAGELFF. The CDR3 region has the DNA TGTGCCAGCAGGAAAGGGGCCGGGGAGCTGTTTTTT. The chain has TRBV9 and TRBJ2-2; a possible D gene is TRBD1 (5 bases). V lost 5 bases to trimming and J lost 6 bases, with 8 bases between them. Germline V gives CDR1 SGDLS, CDR2 YYNGEE. The CDR3 is 12 residues long.

This clone was observed once. V gene TRBV6-2 or TRBV6-3 combines with J gene TRBJ1-2, with TRBD1 matching 7 bases. The V gene's germline CDR1 is MNHEY and CDR2 SVGEGT. This CDR3 spans 15 amino acids. J was trimmed by 2 bases and V by 2 bases; bases with no gene match: 5. This chain's CDR3 is CASSYPAGGNYGYTF. The CDR3 nucleotides are TGTGCCAGCAGTTACCCAGCAGGGGGAAACTATGGCTACACCTTC.

The chain links TRBV18 to TRBJ1-1, with D perhaps matching TRBD1 (6 bases). The CDR3 length is 12 residues. Germline V gene lookup returns CDR1 KGHSH and CDR2 LQKENI. Trimming stripped 11 bases from V and 2 bases from J, with 12 bases between. The CDR3 loop reads CAGGQINTEAFF. CDR3 nucleotide sequence: TGTGCCGGAGGACAGATAAACACTGAAGCTTTCTTT.

The rearrangement uses TRBV19 and TRBJ2-3, with 10 bases lining up with TRBD1. This CDR3 region has 14 residues. CDR1 and CDR2 from the germline V gene are LNHDA and SQIVND (reference sequence). Trimming took 7 bases from V and 6 from J; bases not matched to a gene: 7. The CDR3 spells CASTMTGGADTQYF. CDR3 bases: TGTGCCAGTACCATGACAGGGGGCGCGGATACGCAGTATTTT.

The chain carries TRBV11-1 and TRBJ2-6; 11 bases map to TRBD2. Trimming took 5 bases from V and 2 from J; bases not matched to a gene: 2. Germline assignment: CDR1 SGHAT and CDR2 FQDESV (reference sequence). The CDR3 consists of 16 residues. The CDR3 region has the DNA TGTGCCAGCAGCCAACTAGCGGGAGCTGGGGCCAACGTCCTGACTTTC. It specifies CASSQLAGAGANVLTF.

The chain joins TRBV28 to TRBJ2-7, with 10 nucleotides matching TRBD1. This CDR3 is 17 amino acids long. The V gene's germline CDR1 is MDHEN and CDR2 SYDVKM. The trim removed 6 bases at V and 0 bases at J, leaving 11 bases unmatched. The CDR3 protein is CASSSPPGQGSSYEQYF. The CDR3 region has the DNA TGTGCCAGCAGCTCCCCCCCGGGACAGGGGAGCTCCTACGAGCAGTACTTC.

This chain links TRBV18 with TRBJ2-3, with 10 bases aligning to TRBD2. The CDR3 is 15 amino acids. Trimming took 3 bases from V and 2 from J; bases not matched to a gene: 2. Germline loops: CDR1 KGHSH, CDR2 LQKENI. The CDR3 loop reads CASSPLAGVTDTQYF. The CDR3 DNA reads as TGTGCCAGCTCACCTCTAGCGGGGGTCACAGATACGCAGTATTTT.

V is TRBV7-2 and J is TRBJ1-4, with D unresolved. Germline loops: CDR1 SGHTA, CDR2 FQGNSA. The germline V and J ends were trimmed by 7 bases and 7 bases, with 13 bases remaining between them. This CDR3 is 13 amino acids long. In DNA form, the CDR3 reads TGTGCCAGCACCCCCGGGAGACGTGAAAAACTGTTTTTT. This sequence encodes CASTPGRREKLFF.

This chain links TRBV18 with TRBJ2-1; 10 bases are a match to TRBD2. With V trimmed by 0 bases and J by 6 bases, 5 bases remained unmatched. Per germline, CDR1 KGHSH and CDR2 LQKENI. This CDR3 spans 16 amino acids. The CDR3 loop is CASSPPEREGSNEQFF. The CDR3 region has the DNA TGTGCCAGCTCACCACCGGAGCGGGAGGGTTCCAATGAGCAGTTCTTC.

V is TRBV20-1 and J is TRBJ1-1; D is ambiguous. CDR3 length: 11 residues. Germline loops: CDR1 DFQATT, CDR2 SNEGSKA (reference sequence). V gave up 6 bases and J gave up 3 bases, with 8 bases separating them. This CDR3 reads CSAAGDTEAFF. As DNA, the CDR3 is TGCAGTGCGGCGGGCGACACTGAAGCTTTCTTT.

The gene calls are TRBV24-1 and TRBJ2-2; 7 bases match TRBD1. CDR3 size: 14 residues. V dropped 7 bases and J dropped 6; count of bases not matched to a gene: 7. Germline loops: CDR1 KGHDR, CDR2 SFDVKD. The CDR3 region is CATSQTGVPGELFF. The CDR3 DNA sequence: TGTGCCACCAGCCAAACAGGGGTCCCCGGGGAGCTGTTTTTT.

The chain has TRBV4-1 and TRBJ2-2; 13 bases line up with TRBD2. V lost 2 bases and J lost 6; bases outside the gene matches: 21. Germline V CDR1 and CDR2: MGHRA, YSYEKL. There are 22 residues in the CDR3. The CDR3 here is CASSQSPGTSGIGGSLAGELFF. CDR3 nucleotides: TGCGCCAGCAGCCAATCCCCAGGGACTAGCGGGATTGGGGGTTCCCTAGCCGGGGAGCTGTTTTTT.